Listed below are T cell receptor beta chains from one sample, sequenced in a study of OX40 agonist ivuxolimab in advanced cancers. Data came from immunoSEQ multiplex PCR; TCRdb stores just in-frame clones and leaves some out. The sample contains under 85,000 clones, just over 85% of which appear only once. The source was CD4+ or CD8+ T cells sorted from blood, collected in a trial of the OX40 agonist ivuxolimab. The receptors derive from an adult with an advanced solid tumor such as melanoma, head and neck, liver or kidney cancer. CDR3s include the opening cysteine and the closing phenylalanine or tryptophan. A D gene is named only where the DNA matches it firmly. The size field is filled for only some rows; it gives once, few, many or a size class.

CASSSDRGYTEAFF TGTGCCAGCAGCTCAGACAGGGGGTACACTGAAGCTTTCTTT TRBV7-2 TRBD1 TRBJ1-1 -
CASSLGGGTDTQYF TGTGCCAGCTCGCTCGGCGGGGGTACAGATACGCAGTATTTT TRBV18 TRBD2 TRBJ2-3 -
CASSWGGQGEKETQYF TGTGCCAGCAGCTGGGGTGGACAGGGTGAAAAAGAGACCCAGTACTTC TRBV5-5 TRBD1 TRBJ2-5 -
CASSSRPTSVGETQYF TGTGCCAGCAGCTCCCGCCCCACTAGCGTGGGAGAGACCCAGTACTTC TRBV7-6 TRBD2 TRBJ2-5 -
CSVGQGANEKLFF TGCAGCGTGGGACAGGGAGCTAATGAAAAACTGTTTTTT TRBV29-1 TRBD1 TRBJ1-4 -
CASSGLWDPYEQYF TGTGCCAGCAGCGGGTTGTGGGACCCCTACGAGCAGTACTTC TRBV7-8 - TRBJ2-7 -
CASSLRDSSGNTIYF TGTGCCAGCAGTCTCCGGGACAGCTCTGGAAACACCATATATTTT TRBV6-5 TRBD1 TRBJ1-3 -
CASRSDRDRAYEQYF TGTGCCAGCAGATCTGACCGGGACAGGGCGTACGAGCAGTACTTC TRBV4-2 TRBD1 TRBJ2-7 -
CASSSTRGGYTF TGTGCCAGCAGTTCCACAAGGGGGGGCTACACCTTC TRBV6-5 - TRBJ1-2 -
CASSLGGAGTSDTQYF TGCGCCAGCAGCTTGGGGGGAGCGGGGACCTCAGATACGCAGTATTTT TRBV5-1 TRBD2 TRBJ2-3 once
CASSPKVEEKLFF TGTGCCAGCTCACCCAAGGTCGAAGAAAAACTGTTTTTT TRBV18 - TRBJ1-4 -
CASSPGQGARRTEAFF TGTGCCAGCTCACCGGGACAGGGGGCGAGGAGGACTGAAGCTTTCTTT TRBV18 TRBD1 TRBJ1-1 -
CASSYAGSSYEQYF TGTGCCAGCAGTTACGCAGGGTCCTCCTACGAGCAGTACTTC TRBV6-6 - TRBJ2-7 -
CASSGAEWDIQYF TGTGCCAGTAGTGGGGCTGAATGGGACATTCAGTACTTC TRBV19 - TRBJ2-4 -
CASSGNGQYF TGTGCCAGCAGCGGAAACGGGCAGTACTTC TRBV14 - TRBJ2-7 -
CASSQAPASGNTIYF TGCGCCAGCAGCCAAGCGCCAGCCTCTGGAAACACCATATATTTT TRBV4-1 - TRBJ1-3 few
CASSPGDQRDTQYF TGCGCCAGCAGCCCGGGCGATCAAAGAGATACGCAGTATTTT TRBV5-1 - TRBJ2-3 few
CASSQVVSYEQYF TGCGCCAGCAGCCAAGTAGTTAGTTACGAGCAGTACTTC TRBV4-1 - TRBJ2-7 -
CASSLGDFLYNEQFF TGCGCCAGCAGCTTGGGGGACTTTTTATACAATGAGCAGTTCTTC TRBV5-1 - TRBJ2-1 -
CASSLSPRVTYNEQFF TGTGCCAGCAGCTTATCCCCCAGGGTCACCTACAATGAGCAGTTCTTC TRBV7-8 - TRBJ2-1 -
CASSYRQEAFF TGTGCCAGCAGTTACCGACAGGAAGCTTTCTTT TRBV6-6 - TRBJ1-1 once
CATSRVRLANQETQYF TGTGCCACCAGCAGAGTTAGACTAGCAAACCAAGAGACCCAGTACTTC TRBV15 TRBD2 TRBJ2-5 -
CASSPPGLAAANTGELFF TGTGCCAGCAGCCCGCCAGGACTAGCGGCCGCGAACACCGGGGAGCTGTTTTTT TRBV5-4 TRBD2 TRBJ2-2 -
CSGGNSYEQYF TGCAGCGGCGGGAACTCCTACGAGCAGTACTTC TRBV29-1 - TRBJ2-7 -
CASSQPGTTGGMGTIYF TGTGCCAGCAGCCAGCCGGGGACAACTGGTGGGATGGGCACCATATATTTT TRBV4-2 - TRBJ1-3 -
CASSYTGQGYQETQYF TGTGCCAGCAGTTATACAGGACAGGGGTACCAAGAGACCCAGTACTTC TRBV6-5 TRBD1 TRBJ2-5 -
CASSIGGAGQPQHF TGTGCCAGTAGTATAGGGGGGGCGGGCCAGCCCCAGCATTTT TRBV19 - TRBJ1-5 -
CASSLPGGVDGYTF TGTGCCAGCAGTCTCCCCGGTGGGGTGGATGGCTACACCTTC TRBV28 - TRBJ1-2 -
CASSPTGGGGPQHF TGTGCCAGCTCACCAACGGGGGGCGGTGGGCCCCAGCATTTT TRBV18 - TRBJ1-5 -
CASSSSSYEQYF TGTGCCAGCAGCTCGAGCTCCTACGAGCAGTACTTC TRBV7-2 - TRBJ2-7 -
CASSLEGSGRYNEQFF TGCGCCAGCAGCTTGGAGGGTAGTGGGCGATACAATGAGCAGTTCTTC TRBV5-1 - TRBJ2-1 -
CASSPAGTSTDTQYF TGTGCCAGCAGCCCCGCCGGGACTAGCACAGATACGCAGTATTTT TRBV7-9 - TRBJ2-3 -
CASTSDGNYGYTF TGTGCCAGCACTTCGGACGGTAACTATGGCTACACCTTC TRBV5-5 - TRBJ1-2 -
CASQGGRDTQYF TGTGCCAGCCAAGGCGGGAGAGATACGCAGTATTTT TRBV11-2 TRBD2 TRBJ2-3 once
CASSLLGQGSHEQYF TGTGCCAGCAGTTTACTTGGGCAGGGGTCCCACGAGCAGTACTTC TRBV27 - TRBJ2-7 -
CASSLTYGNTEAFF TGTGCCAGCAGCTTAACGTACGGGAACACTGAAGCTTTCTTT TRBV7-9 - TRBJ1-1 -
CASRIGQGDRIQYF TGCGCCAGCAGGATAGGCCAGGGGGATAGAATTCAGTACTTC TRBV5-1 TRBD1 TRBJ2-4 -
CASSAAGRGKEQYF TGCGCCAGCTCTGCTGCGGGGAGGGGAAAAGAGCAGTACTTC TRBV10-1 TRBD2 TRBJ2-7 -
CASIRESNSPLHF TGTGCCAGCATACGGGAGAGTAACTCACCCCTCCACTTT TRBV6-1 - TRBJ1-6 once
CASSLTRDQPQHF TGTGCCAGCAGCTTAACCAGGGATCAGCCCCAGCATTTT TRBV7-3 - TRBJ1-5 -
CASSPDTVGGYTF TGCGCCAGCAGCCCGGATACGGTGGGAGGCTACACCTTC TRBV5-1 - TRBJ1-2 few
CASSPAGPDNSPLHF TGTGCCAGCAGCCCGGCAGGGCCGGATAATTCACCCCTCCACTTT TRBV7-9 - TRBJ1-6 -
CSGARRDQYF TGCAGTGGGGCCCGCAGGGACCAGTACTTC TRBV20-1 - TRBJ2-7 -
CASSDSRGGQETQYF TGTGCCAGCTCCGATTCCCGCGGGGGCCAAGAGACCCAGTACTTC TRBV6-6 TRBD2 TRBJ2-5 -
CASSEAGGRFDQPQHF TGTGCCAGCAGTGAAGCAGGGGGCCGGTTCGATCAGCCCCAGCATTTT TRBV2 TRBD1 TRBJ1-5 -
CASRPTGVRETQYF TGTGCCAGCAGACCGACAGGAGTTCGCGAGACCCAGTACTTC TRBV6-5 - TRBJ2-5 -
CASSPPSQGSYNEQFF TGTGCCAGCTCACCACCTTCACAGGGCTCCTACAATGAGCAGTTCTTC TRBV18 - TRBJ2-1 -
CASGTDRGNQPQHF TGCGCCAGCGGAACAGACAGGGGCAATCAGCCCCAGCATTTT TRBV23-1 TRBD1 TRBJ1-5 once
CASSGTGGVRNTGELFF TGTGCCAGCAGCGGGACAGGGGGCGTGCGAAACACCGGGGAGCTGTTTTTT TRBV2 TRBD1 TRBJ2-2 -
CASSPWATASGNTIYF TGTGCCAGCTCACCGTGGGCAACCGCCTCTGGAAACACCATATATTTT TRBV18 - TRBJ1-3 -
CASSQGAPGRLYTEAFF TGCGCCAGCAGCCAAGGCGCGCCGGGACGTCTTTACACTGAAGCTTTCTTT TRBV4-1 - TRBJ1-1 -
CSVDVRGQFF TGCAGTGTTGACGTGAGAGGACAGTTCTTC TRBV20-1 - TRBJ2-1 -